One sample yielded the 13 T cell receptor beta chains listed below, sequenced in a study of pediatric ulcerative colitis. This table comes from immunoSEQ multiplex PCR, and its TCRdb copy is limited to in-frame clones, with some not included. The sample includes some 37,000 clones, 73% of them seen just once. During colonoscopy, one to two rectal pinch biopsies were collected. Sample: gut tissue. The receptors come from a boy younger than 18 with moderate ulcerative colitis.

CDR3 DNA sequence: TGTGCCAGCAGCTCGGGGGGCACCGGGGAGCTGTTTTTT. Translation gives CASSSGGTGELFF. This chain uses TRBV7-3 with TRBJ2-2, with TRBD2 identical over 7 bases. Trimming at V came to 4 bases and at J to 4 bases, leaving 0 bases not matched to a gene. In germline, CDR1 is SGHTA, CDR2 FQGTGA. The CDR3 runs to 13 residues.

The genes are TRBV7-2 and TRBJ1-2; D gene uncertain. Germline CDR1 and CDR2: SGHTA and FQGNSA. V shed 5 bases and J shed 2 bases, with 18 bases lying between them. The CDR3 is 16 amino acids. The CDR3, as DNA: TGTGCCAGCAGCCAGGTGGCAGGTGAGCCGAACTATGGCTACACCTTC. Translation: CASSQVAGEPNYGYTF.

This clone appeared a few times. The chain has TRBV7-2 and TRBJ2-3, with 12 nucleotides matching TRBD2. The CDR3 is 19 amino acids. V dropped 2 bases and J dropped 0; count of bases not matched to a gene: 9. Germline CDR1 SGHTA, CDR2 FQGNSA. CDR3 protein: CASSLWASGRAVSTDTQYF. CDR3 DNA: TGTGCCAGCAGCTTATGGGCTAGCGGGAGGGCCGTAAGCACAGATACGCAGTATTTT.

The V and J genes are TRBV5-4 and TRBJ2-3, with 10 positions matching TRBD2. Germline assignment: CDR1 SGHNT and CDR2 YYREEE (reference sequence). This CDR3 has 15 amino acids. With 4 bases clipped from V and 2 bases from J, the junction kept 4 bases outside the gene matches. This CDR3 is CASSPLAGATDTQYF. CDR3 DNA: TGTGCCAGCAGCCCTCTAGCGGGGGCCACAGATACGCAGTATTTT.

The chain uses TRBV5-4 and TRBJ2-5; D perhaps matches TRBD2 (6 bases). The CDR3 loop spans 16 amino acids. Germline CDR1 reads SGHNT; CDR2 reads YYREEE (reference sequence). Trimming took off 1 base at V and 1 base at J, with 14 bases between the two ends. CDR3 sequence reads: CASSLRAGYLQETQYF. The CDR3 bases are TGTGCCAGCAGCTTGAGAGCGGGCTACCTCCAAGAGACCCAGTACTTC. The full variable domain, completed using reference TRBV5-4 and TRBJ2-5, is ETGVTQSPTHLIKTRGQQVTLRCSSQSGHNTVSWYQQALGQGPQFIFQYYREEENGRGNFPPRFSGLQFPNYSSELNVNALELDDSALYLCASSLRAGYLQETQYFGPGTRLLVL.

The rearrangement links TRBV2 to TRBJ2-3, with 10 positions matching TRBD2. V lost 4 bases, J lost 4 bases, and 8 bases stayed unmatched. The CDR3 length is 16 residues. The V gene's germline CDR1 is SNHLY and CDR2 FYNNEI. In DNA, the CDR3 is TGTGCCAGCAGTGCCCAAGCGGGGGGGGTATCAGATACGCAGTATTTT. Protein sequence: CASSAQAGGVSDTQYF.

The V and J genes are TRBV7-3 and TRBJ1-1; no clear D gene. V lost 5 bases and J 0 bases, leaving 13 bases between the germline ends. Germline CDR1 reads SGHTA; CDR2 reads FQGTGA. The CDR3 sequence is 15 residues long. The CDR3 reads CASSPLGRMNTEAFF. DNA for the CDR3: TGTGCCAGCAGCCCCCTAGGACGGATGAACACTGAAGCTTTCTTT.

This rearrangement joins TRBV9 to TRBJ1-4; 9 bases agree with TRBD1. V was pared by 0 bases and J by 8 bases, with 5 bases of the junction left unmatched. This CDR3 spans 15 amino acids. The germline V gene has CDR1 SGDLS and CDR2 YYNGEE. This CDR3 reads CASSVALGQGEKLFF. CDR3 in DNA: TGTGCCAGCAGCGTAGCTTTGGGACAGGGCGAAAAACTGTTTTTT.

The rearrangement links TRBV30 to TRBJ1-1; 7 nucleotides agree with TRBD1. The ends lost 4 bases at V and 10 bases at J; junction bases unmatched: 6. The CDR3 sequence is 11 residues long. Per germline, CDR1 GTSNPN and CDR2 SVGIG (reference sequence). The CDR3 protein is CAWKRGDRAFF. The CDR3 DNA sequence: TGTGCCTGGAAGAGAGGGGACAGAGCTTTCTTT.

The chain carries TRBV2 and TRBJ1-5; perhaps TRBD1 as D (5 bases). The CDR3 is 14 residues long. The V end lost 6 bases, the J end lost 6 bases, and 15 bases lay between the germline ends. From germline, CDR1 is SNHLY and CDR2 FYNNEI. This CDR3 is CASSASGQVQPQHF. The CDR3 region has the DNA TGTGCCAGCAGCGCCTCAGGGCAGGTTCAGCCCCAGCATTTT.

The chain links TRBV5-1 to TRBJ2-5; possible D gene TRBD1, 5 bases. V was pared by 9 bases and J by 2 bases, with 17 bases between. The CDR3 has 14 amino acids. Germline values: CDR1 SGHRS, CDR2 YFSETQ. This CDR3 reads CATRPLGEQETQYF. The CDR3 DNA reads TGCGCCACGAGGCCCCTAGGGGAACAAGAGACCCAGTACTTC. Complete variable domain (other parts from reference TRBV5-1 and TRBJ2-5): KAGVTQTPRYLIKTRGQQVTLSCSPISGHRSVSWYQQTPGQGLQFLFEYFSETQRNKGNFPGRFSGRQFSNSRSEMNVSTLELGDSALYLCATRPLGEQETQYFGPGTRLLVL.

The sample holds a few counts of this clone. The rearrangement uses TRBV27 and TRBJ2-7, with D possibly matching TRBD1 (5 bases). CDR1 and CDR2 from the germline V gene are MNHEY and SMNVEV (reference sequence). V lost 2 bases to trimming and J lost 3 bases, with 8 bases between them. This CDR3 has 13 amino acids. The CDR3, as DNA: TGTGCCAGCAGTTTAGGCGGACACTACGAGCAGTACTTC. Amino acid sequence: CASSLGGHYEQYF.

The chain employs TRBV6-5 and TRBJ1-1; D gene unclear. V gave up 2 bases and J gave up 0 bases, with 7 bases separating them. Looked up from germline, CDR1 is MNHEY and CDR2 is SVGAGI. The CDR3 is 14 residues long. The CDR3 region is CASSYKMLNTEAFF. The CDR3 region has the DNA TGTGCCAGCAGTTACAAAATGCTGAACACTGAAGCTTTCTTT.